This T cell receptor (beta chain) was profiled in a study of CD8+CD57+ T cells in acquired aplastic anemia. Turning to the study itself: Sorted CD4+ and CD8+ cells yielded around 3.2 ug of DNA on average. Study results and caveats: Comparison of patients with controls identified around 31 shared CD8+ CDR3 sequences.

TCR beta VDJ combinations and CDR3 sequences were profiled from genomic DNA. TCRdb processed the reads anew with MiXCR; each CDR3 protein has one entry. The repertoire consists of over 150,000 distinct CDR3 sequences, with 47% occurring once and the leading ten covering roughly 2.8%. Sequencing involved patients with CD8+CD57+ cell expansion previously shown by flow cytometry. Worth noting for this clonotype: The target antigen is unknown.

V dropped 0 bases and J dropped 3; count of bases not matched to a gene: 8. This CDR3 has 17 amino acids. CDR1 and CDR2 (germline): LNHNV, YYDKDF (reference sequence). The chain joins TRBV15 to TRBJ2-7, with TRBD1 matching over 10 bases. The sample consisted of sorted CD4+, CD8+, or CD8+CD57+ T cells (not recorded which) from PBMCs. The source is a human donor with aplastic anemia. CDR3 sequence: CATSRELGDRGGYEQYF. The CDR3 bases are TGTGCCACCAGCAGAGAACTTGGGGACAGGGGTGGCTACGAGCAGTACTTC.